The clone carrying this T cell receptor beta chain has a count of ten or more. Trimming at V came to 6 bases and at J to 3 bases, leaving 9 bases not matched to a gene. This CDR3 is 15 amino acids long. The germline V gene has CDR1 SGHAT and CDR2 FQNNGV. The sample is drawn from a study of T cells in Graves' hyperthyroidism and ophthalmopathy. From RNA transcripts, TCR beta CDR3 regions were amplified. Initially, a first-round RT-PCR of the TCR CDR3 employed the HTBI primer set. TCRdb re-derived calls from the multiplex PCR reads in MiXCR, one entry per CDR3 protein. The profile shows approximately 430,000 distinct CDR3 sequences, roughly 14% of them singletons. Hyperthyroidism patients were newly diagnosed, had disease duration under 2 months, and were aged 18 to 65 years.

The receptor was isolated from a young woman with Graves' hyperthyroidism. The sequenced material came from blood. The rearrangement uses TRBV11-2 and TRBJ2-7; 9 nucleotides line up with TRBD1. As DNA, the CDR3 is TGTGCCAGCAGTTTTACCGGGACAGGGCTCTACGAGCAGTACTTC. Translating it yields CASSFTGTGLYEQYF.